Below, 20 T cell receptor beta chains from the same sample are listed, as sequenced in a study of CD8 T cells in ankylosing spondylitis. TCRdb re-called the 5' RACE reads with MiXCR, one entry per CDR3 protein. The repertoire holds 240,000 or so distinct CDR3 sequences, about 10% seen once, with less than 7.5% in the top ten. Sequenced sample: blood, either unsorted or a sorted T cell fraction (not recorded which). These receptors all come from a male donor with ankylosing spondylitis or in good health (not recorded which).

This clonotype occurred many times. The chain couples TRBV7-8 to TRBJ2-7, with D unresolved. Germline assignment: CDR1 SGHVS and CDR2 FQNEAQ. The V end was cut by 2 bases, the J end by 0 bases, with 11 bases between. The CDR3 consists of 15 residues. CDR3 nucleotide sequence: TGTGCCAGCAGCTTAAGGCCCAGTTACTCCTACGAGCAGTACTTC. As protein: CASSLRPSYSYEQYF.

In DNA, the CDR3 is TGTGCCAGTAGTATTGCGGGGCCAGATACGCAGTATTTT. Amino acids: CASSIAGPDTQYF. V usage is TRBV19 and J usage is TRBJ2-3; TRBD2 is a possible D gene (6 bases). Germline V gene data show CDR1 as LNHDA and CDR2 as SQIVND (reference sequence). V was trimmed by 3 bases and J by 4 bases, leaving 8 bases between them. CDR3 length: 13 residues.

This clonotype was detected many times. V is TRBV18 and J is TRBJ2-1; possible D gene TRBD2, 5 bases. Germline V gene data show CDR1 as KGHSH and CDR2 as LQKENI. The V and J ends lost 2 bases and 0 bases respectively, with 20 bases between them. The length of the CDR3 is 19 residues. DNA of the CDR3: TGTGCCAGCTCACCAAGAGAACGTCCGAGCGGAAGCTCCTACAATGAGCAGTTCTTC. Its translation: CASSPRERPSGSSYNEQFF.

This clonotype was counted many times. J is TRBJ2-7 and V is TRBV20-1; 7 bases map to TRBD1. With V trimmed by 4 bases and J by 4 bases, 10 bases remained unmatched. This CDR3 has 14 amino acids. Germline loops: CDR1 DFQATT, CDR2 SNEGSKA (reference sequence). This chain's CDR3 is CSATGQAGGYEQYF. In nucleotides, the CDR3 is TGCAGTGCTACCGGACAGGCTGGGGGTTACGAGCAGTACTTC.

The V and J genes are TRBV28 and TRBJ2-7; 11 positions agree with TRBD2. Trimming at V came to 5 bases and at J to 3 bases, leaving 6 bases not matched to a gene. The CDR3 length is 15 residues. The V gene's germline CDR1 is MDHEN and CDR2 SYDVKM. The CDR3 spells CASSKPTSGSYEQYF. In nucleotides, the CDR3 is TGTGCCAGCAGTAAGCCAACTAGCGGGAGCTACGAGCAGTACTTC.

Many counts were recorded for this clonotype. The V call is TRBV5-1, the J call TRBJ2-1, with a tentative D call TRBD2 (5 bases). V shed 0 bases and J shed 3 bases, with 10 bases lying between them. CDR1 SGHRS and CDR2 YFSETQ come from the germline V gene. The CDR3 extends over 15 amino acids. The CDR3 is CASSLGGRLYNEQFF. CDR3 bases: TGCGCCAGCAGCTTGGGCGGGCGACTCTACAATGAGCAGTTCTTC.

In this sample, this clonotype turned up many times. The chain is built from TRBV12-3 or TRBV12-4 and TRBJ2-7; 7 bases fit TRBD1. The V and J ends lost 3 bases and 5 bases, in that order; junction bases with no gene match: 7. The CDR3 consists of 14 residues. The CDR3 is CASSLVGGGDEQYF. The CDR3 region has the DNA TGTGCCAGCAGTTTGGTAGGGGGCGGCGACGAGCAGTACTTC.

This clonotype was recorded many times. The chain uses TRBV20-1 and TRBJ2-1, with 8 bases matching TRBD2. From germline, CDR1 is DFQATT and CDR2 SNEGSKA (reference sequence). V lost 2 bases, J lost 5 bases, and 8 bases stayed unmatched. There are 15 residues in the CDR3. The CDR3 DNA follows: TGCAGTGCTAGACTTCGGGCGGGGGGCCACAATGAGCAGTTCTTC. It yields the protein CSARLRAGGHNEQFF.

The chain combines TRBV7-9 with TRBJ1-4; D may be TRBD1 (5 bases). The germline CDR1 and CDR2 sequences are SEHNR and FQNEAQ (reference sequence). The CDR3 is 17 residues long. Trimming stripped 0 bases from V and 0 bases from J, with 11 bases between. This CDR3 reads CASSLASGGATNEKLFF. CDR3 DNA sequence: TGTGCCAGCAGCTTAGCCTCCGGAGGGGCAACTAATGAAAAACTGTTTTTT.

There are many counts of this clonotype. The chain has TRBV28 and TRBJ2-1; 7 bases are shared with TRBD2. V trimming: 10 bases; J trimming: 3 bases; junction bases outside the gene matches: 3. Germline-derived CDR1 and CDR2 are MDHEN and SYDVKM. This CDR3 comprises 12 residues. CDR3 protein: CATSGNYNEQFF. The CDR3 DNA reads TGTGCCACCAGCGGGAACTACAATGAGCAGTTCTTC. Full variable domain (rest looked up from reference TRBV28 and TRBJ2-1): DVKVTQSSRYLVKRTGEKVFLECVQDMDHENMFWYRQDPGLGLRLIYFSYDVKMKEKGDIPEGYSVSREKKERFSLILESASTNQTSMYLCATSGNYNEQFFGPGTRLTVL.

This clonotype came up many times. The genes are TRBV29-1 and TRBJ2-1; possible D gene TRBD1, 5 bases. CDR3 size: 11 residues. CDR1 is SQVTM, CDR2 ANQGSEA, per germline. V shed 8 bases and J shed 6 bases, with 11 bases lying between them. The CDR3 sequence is CSSRRANEQFF. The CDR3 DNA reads TGCAGCTCCCGCAGGGCCAATGAGCAGTTCTTC.

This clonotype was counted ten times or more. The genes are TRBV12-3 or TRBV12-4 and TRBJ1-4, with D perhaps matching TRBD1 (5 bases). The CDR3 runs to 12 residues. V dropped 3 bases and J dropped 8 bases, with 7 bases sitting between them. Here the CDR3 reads CASSFGGEKLFF. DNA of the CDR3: TGTGCCAGCAGTTTCGGGGGGGAAAAACTGTTTTTT.

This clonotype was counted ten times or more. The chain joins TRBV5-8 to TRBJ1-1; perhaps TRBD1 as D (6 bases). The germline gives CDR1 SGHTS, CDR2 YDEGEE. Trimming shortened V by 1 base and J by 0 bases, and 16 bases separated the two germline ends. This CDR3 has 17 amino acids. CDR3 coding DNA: TGTGCCAGCAGCTTGCGGGGGCTAACCGACCTGAACACTGAAGCTTTCTTT. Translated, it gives CASSLRGLTDLNTEAFF. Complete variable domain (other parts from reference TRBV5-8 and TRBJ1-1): EAGVTQSPTHLIKTRGQQATLRCSPISGHTSVYWYQQALGLGLQFLLWYDEGEERNRGNFPPRFSGRQFPNYSSELNVNALELEDSALYLCASSLRGLTDLNTEAFFGQGTRLTVV.

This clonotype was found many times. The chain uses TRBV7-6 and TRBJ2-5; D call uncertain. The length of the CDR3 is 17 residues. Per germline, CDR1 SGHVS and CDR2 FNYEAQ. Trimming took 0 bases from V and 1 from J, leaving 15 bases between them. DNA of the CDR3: TGTGCCAGCAGCTTAGCGCGCCGTCCCAACCCCCAAGAGACCCAGTACTTC. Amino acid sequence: CASSLARRPNPQETQYF.

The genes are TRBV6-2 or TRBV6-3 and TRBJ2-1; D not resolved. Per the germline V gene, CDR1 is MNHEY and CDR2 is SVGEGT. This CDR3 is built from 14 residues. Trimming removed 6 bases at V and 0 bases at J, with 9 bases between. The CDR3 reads CASRAESSYNEQFF. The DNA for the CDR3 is TGTGCCAGCAGGGCGGAGAGCTCCTACAATGAGCAGTTCTTC.

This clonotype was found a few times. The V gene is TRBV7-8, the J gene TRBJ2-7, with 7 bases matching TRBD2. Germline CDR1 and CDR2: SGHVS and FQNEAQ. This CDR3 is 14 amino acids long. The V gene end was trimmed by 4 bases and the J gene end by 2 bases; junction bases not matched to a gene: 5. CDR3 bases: TGTGCCAGCAGCTCCGGGAGGATTACCTACGAGCAGTACTTC. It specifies CASSSGRITYEQYF.

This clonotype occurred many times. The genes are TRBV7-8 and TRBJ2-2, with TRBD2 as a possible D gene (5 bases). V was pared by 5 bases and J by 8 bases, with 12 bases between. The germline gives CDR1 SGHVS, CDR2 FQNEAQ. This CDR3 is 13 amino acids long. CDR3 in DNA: TGTGCCAGCAGCCGGGGAGAGGATGGGGAGCTGTTTTTT. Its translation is CASSRGEDGELFF.

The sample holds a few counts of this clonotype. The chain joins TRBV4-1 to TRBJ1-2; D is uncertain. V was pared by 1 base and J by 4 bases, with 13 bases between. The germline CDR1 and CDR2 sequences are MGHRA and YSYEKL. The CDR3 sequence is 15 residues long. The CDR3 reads CASSQVLSAAYGYTF. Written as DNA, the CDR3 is TGCGCCAGCAGCCAAGTTTTGTCAGCTGCCTATGGCTACACCTTC.

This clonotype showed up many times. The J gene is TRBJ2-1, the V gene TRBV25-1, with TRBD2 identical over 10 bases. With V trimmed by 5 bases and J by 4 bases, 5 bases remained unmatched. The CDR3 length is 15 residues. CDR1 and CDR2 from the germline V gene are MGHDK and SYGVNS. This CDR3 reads CASSQTSGPYNEQFF. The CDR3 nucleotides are TGTGCCAGCAGTCAGACTAGCGGGCCGTACAATGAGCAGTTCTTC.

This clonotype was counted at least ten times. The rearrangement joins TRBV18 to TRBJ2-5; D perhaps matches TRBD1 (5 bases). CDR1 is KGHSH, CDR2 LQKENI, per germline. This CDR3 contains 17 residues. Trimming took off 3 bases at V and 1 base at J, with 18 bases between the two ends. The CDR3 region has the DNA TGTGCCAGCTCACCCAACACTTTGGGGCCCCTCCAAGAGACCCAGTACTTC. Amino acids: CASSPNTLGPLQETQYF.